This is a list of T cell receptor beta chains from one sample in a study of neurological immune-mediated disorders. TCRdb ran MiXCR on the 5' RACE reads and lists one entry per CDR3 protein. The sample carries about 80,000 distinct CDR3 sequences, 4.5% to 6.5% recorded once. The sequenced sample consisted of PBMCs. These receptors all stem from a woman in her twenties or thirties with multiple sclerosis. CDR3s leave out the opening cysteine and the closing phenylalanine or tryptophan.

J gene: TRBJ1-4; CDR3 length: 13; V gene: TRBV5-1; CDR3 protein: ASSSTGTGYEKLF
J gene: TRBJ1-2; CDR3 length: 11; V gene: TRBV10-3; CDR3 protein: AISVWGAEGYT
J gene: TRBJ2-7; CDR3 length: 11; V gene: TRBV7-9; CDR3 protein: ASSYDPVHEQY
J gene: TRBJ2-7; CDR3 length: 13; V gene: TRBV4-2; CDR3 protein: ASSQASGSSDEQY
J gene: TRBJ1-1; CDR3 length: 11; V gene: TRBV12-3/TRBV12-4; CDR3 protein: ASKPGGNTEAF
J gene: TRBJ2-2; CDR3 length: 13; V gene: TRBV7-6; CDR3 protein: ASSGGPPGTGELF
J gene: TRBJ1-2; CDR3 length: 13; V gene: TRBV7-2; CDR3 protein: ASSRDWTEDYGYT
J gene: TRBJ2-4; CDR3 length: 13; V gene: TRBV5-1; CDR3 protein: ASRPTGGAVNIQY
J gene: TRBJ2-1; CDR3 length: 14; V gene: TRBV7-8; CDR3 protein: ASSLELAGGPYEQF
J gene: TRBJ2-1; CDR3 length: 13; V gene: TRBV5-1; CDR3 protein: ASSFGGGSYNEQF
J gene: TRBJ1-1; CDR3 length: 10; V gene: TRBV29-1; CDR3 protein: SATELNTAAF
J gene: TRBJ2-1; CDR3 length: 12; V gene: TRBV27; CDR3 protein: ASSWDPRGHEQF
J gene: TRBJ1-3; CDR3 length: 14; V gene: TRBV5-1; CDR3 protein: ASSLGQAGSGNTIY
J gene: TRBJ2-5; CDR3 length: 16; V gene: TRBV28; CDR3 protein: ASSLTPLAGGGGETQY
J gene: TRBJ2-1; CDR3 length: 14; V gene: TRBV7-9; CDR3 protein: ASSLDGLAGSNEQF
J gene: TRBJ1-3; CDR3 length: 11; V gene: TRBV5-1; CDR3 protein: ASRTGGGNTIY
J gene: TRBJ2-1; CDR3 length: 12; V gene: TRBV5-1; CDR3 protein: ASKRDLTYNEQF
J gene: TRBJ2-1; CDR3 length: 19; V gene: TRBV5-6; CDR3 protein: ASSFVPLEPRPGIFYNEQF
J gene: TRBJ2-5; CDR3 length: 12; V gene: TRBV20-1; CDR3 protein: SARDPAGLETQY
J gene: TRBJ2-1; CDR3 length: 9; V gene: TRBV12-3/TRBV12-4; CDR3 protein: ASSFRLAQF
J gene: TRBJ1-2; CDR3 length: 14; V gene: TRBV5-1; CDR3 protein: ASSGGSPPGIYGYT
J gene: TRBJ2-1; CDR3 length: 12; V gene: TRBV20-1; CDR3 protein: SAESGATYNEQF
J gene: TRBJ1-1; CDR3 length: 12; V gene: TRBV10-2; CDR3 protein: ASSGQGGGTEAF
J gene: TRBJ2-2; CDR3 length: 12; V gene: TRBV12-3/TRBV12-4; CDR3 protein: ASSPSGNTGELF
J gene: TRBJ2-2; CDR3 length: 13; V gene: TRBV2; CDR3 protein: ASRTGTLNTGELF
J gene: TRBJ2-1; CDR3 length: 10; V gene: TRBV6-5; CDR3 protein: ASSYAGNEQF
J gene: TRBJ2-7; CDR3 length: 13; V gene: TRBV7-9; CDR3 protein: ASSDSAGGDYEQY
J gene: TRBJ2-1; CDR3 length: 10; V gene: TRBV10-2; CDR3 protein: ATGDYDNEQF
J gene: TRBJ1-6; CDR3 length: 13; V gene: TRBV3-1; CDR3 protein: ASSHAQGLGSPLH
J gene: TRBJ1-1; CDR3 length: 14; V gene: TRBV7-8; CDR3 protein: ASSFRPGRLNTEAF
J gene: TRBJ1-5; CDR3 length: 12; V gene: TRBV18; CDR3 protein: ASSPETGDQPQH
J gene: TRBJ2-3; CDR3 length: 10; V gene: TRBV30; CDR3 protein: AWERGTDTQY
J gene: TRBJ2-3; CDR3 length: 14; V gene: TRBV11-2; CDR3 protein: ASSLGVSGITDTQY
J gene: TRBJ2-1; CDR3 length: 12; V gene: TRBV12-3/TRBV12-4; CDR3 protein: ASGLRRAYNEQF
J gene: TRBJ2-1; CDR3 length: 12; V gene: TRBV28; CDR3 protein: ASRAPGLTNEQF
J gene: TRBJ1-1; CDR3 length: 11; V gene: TRBV3-1; CDR3 protein: ASRKGGNTEAF
J gene: TRBJ1-1; CDR3 length: 10; V gene: TRBV20-1; CDR3 protein: SASGQGAEAF
J gene: TRBJ1-1; CDR3 length: 15; V gene: TRBV20-1; CDR3 protein: SAEGDTGWRMNTEAF
J gene: TRBJ2-3; CDR3 length: 14; V gene: TRBV18; CDR3 protein: ASSPYLGQGSDTQY